These T cell receptor beta chains were read from a single sample in a study of CD39 and CD103 CD8 tumor-infiltrating T cells. Assay used: immunoSEQ multiplex PCR; TCRdb lists only in-frame clones, some missing. This sample has 2,500 to 3,000 clones, with 83% found just once. Sequencing was performed on CD39- CD103- CD8+ T cells sorted from the tumor. The receptors shown here come from a human donor with head and neck squamous cell carcinoma. CDR3s include the opening cysteine and the closing phenylalanine or tryptophan. The D gene is left open where the match is weak. Clone size is shown for a subset of rows, as once, few, many or a class of expanded clone.

d_call j_call clone_size v_call cdr3_nt cdr3_aa
TRBD1 TRBJ2-7 . TRBV7-9 TGTGCCAGCAGCTCGCCCGATGGACAGGTAACCTACGAGCAGTACTTC CASSSPDGQVTYEQYF
TRBD2 TRBJ2-5 . TRBV10-2 TGCGCCAGCAGTGAGTCGGCGGGGGGCACGGAGACCCAGTACTTC CASSESAGGTETQYF
TRBD1 TRBJ1-4 . TRBV27 TGTGCCAGCCGGATACGGGACAGGGAAGGCGAAAAACTGTTTTTT CASRIRDREGEKLFF
TRBD2 TRBJ2-1 few TRBV9 TGTGCCAGCAGCGCACGTACTAGCGCGGTTTCGAATGAGCAGTTCTTC CASSARTSAVSNEQFF
TRBD2 TRBJ2-1 . TRBV27 TGTGCCAGCAGTGCCGAGACTAGCGGGGGATTTTATAATGAGCAGTTCTTC CASSAETSGGFYNEQFF
. TRBJ2-3 few TRBV6-1 TGTGCCAGCAGTGACAGGGGACACACAGATACGCAGTATTTT CASSDRGHTDTQYF
TRBD1 TRBJ2-3 . TRBV11-2 TGTGCCAGCAGCTTAGTCGGGACAGGGTTCACAGATACGCAGTATTTT CASSLVGTGFTDTQYF
TRBD1 TRBJ2-7 . TRBV30 TGTGCCTGGGCGACAGGGGGGTTCTACGAGCAGTACTTC CAWATGGFYEQYF
TRBD1 TRBJ1-4 once TRBV27 TGTGCCAGCAGTTTAGGGACAGGGGGATCTAATGAAAAACTGTTTTTT CASSLGTGGSNEKLFF
. TRBJ2-5 . TRBV6-5 TGTGCCGGCAGTTATTTCTATGGAGGGCAAGAGACCCAGTACTTC CAGSYFYGGQETQYF
. TRBJ1-3 few TRBV6-1 TGTGCCAGCAGTGAGACAGGTATTCCGGGAAACACCATATATTTT CASSETGIPGNTIYF
TRBD2 TRBJ2-1 . TRBV9 TGTGCCAGCAGCGCGACTAGCGGGGCCTACAATGAGCAGTTCTTC CASSATSGAYNEQFF
. TRBJ1-1 . TRBV30 TGTGCCCTAGGTGGCAGATTGAACACTGAAGCTTTCTTT CALGGRLNTEAFF